The 29 T cell receptor beta chains below all came from one sample that was sequenced in a study of blood T cell repertoires in COVID-19. Some clones are missing from TCRdb's copy, which holds only in-frame ones; the method was immunoSEQ multiplex PCR. The sample shows 200,000 or so clones, roughly three quarters of them seen only once. Sequencing was done on a sample of peripheral blood. These receptors were collected from a man in his 60s with active or convalescent COVID-19.

The chain carries TRBV20-1 and TRBJ2-7; D unclear. The CDR3 consists of 12 residues. Germline V CDR1 and CDR2: DFQATT, SNEGSKA (reference sequence). Trimming took 3 bases from V and 7 from J, leaving 13 bases between them. CDR3 in amino acids: CSASQPSGEQYF. Written as DNA, the CDR3 is TGCAGTGCTAGTCAGCCTTCCGGGGAGCAGTACTTC.

The chain combines TRBV3-1 (or the pseudogene TRBV3-2) with TRBJ2-5, with D maybe TRBD2 (6 bases). V dropped 3 bases and J dropped 3 bases, with 8 bases sitting between them. This CDR3 region has 13 residues. Germline CDR1 LGHDT, CDR2 YNNKEL (reference sequence). The CDR3 DNA reads TGTGCCAGCAGCCAGGGCGGGGAAGAGACCCAGTACTTC. Translating it yields CASSQGGEETQYF.

In its sample, this clone was seen many times. CDR3 amino acids: CASSLTTGFYGYTF. In DNA form, the CDR3 reads TGCGCCAGCAGCTTGACGACAGGTTTCTATGGCTACACCTTC. The V gene is TRBV5-1, the J gene TRBJ1-2; tentative D call: TRBD1 (6 bases). The CDR3 consists of 14 residues. Trimming cost V 1 base and J 4 bases, with 11 bases left between them. CDR1 and CDR2 from the germline V gene are SGHRS and YFSETQ.

The rearrangement links TRBV2 to TRBJ1-5; 9 bases fit TRBD1. J lost 3 bases, V lost 7 bases, and 7 bases had no gene match. The CDR3 is made up of 15 amino acids. Germline-derived CDR1 and CDR2 are SNHLY and FYNNEI. This CDR3 reads CASTAWDRDNQPQHF. CDR3 DNA: TGTGCCAGCACCGCCTGGGACAGGGACAATCAGCCCCAGCATTTT.

The rearrangement joins TRBV3-1 (or the pseudogene TRBV3-2) to TRBJ2-3, with 7 bases that match TRBD2. V trimming: 2 bases; J trimming: 1 base; junction bases outside the gene matches: 3. The CDR3 length is 15 residues. Germline CDR1 and CDR2: LGHDT and YNNKEL (reference sequence). The CDR3 region is CASSQSLAGTDTQYF. CDR3 sequence (DNA): TGTGCCAGCAGCCAAAGTCTAGCGGGCACAGATACGCAGTATTTT.

V gene TRBV28 combines with J gene TRBJ2-7; TRBD1 matches 8 bases. The CDR3 has 17 residues. V was clipped by 4 bases and J by 0 bases; unmatched bases: 11. Germline V gene data show CDR1 as MDHEN and CDR2 as SYDVKM. CDR3 DNA: TGTGCCAGCAGTTACTCTTGGGGACAGGCGGACTCCTACGAGCAGTACTTC. It codes for CASSYSWGQADSYEQYF. The full variable domain, rest sourced from reference TRBV28 and TRBJ2-7, is DVKVTQSSRYLVKRTGEKVFLECVQDMDHENMFWYRQDPGLGLRLIYFSYDVKMKEKGDIPEGYSVSREKKERFSLILESASTNQTSMYLCASSYSWGQADSYEQYFGPGTRLTVT.

The chain couples TRBV5-1 to TRBJ2-1, with D possibly matching TRBD2 (6 bases). V was cut by 1 base and J by 6 bases, with 17 bases left in between. Looked up from germline, CDR1 is SGHRS and CDR2 is YFSETQ. This CDR3 comprises 16 residues. In DNA form, the CDR3 reads TGCGCCAGCAGCTTGTCCGGGACTCAACTGGGCAATGAGCAGTTCTTC. This sequence encodes CASSLSGTQLGNEQFF. Based on the CDR3 plus reference TRBV5-1 and TRBJ2-1, the full variable domain is KAGVTQTPRYLIKTRGQQVTLSCSPISGHRSVSWYQQTPGQGLQFLFEYFSETQRNKGNFPGRFSGRQFSNSRSEMNVSTLELGDSALYLCASSLSGTQLGNEQFFGPGTRLTVL.

The CDR3 bases are TGTGCCAGCAGCCTGGGGGGACTAGCGGGGACGAACACCGGGGAGCTGTTTTTT. It encodes CASSLGGLAGTNTGELFF. The genes are TRBV3-1 (or the pseudogene TRBV3-2) and TRBJ2-2; 13 bases line up with TRBD2. CDR1 and CDR2 from the germline V gene are LGHDT and YNNKEL (reference sequence). V gave up 4 bases and J gave up 0 bases; unmatched junction bases: 5. CDR3 length: 18 residues.

The genes are TRBV19 and TRBJ2-1; 8 nucleotides line up with TRBD1. The germline V gene has CDR1 LNHDA and CDR2 SQIVND (reference sequence). V dropped 11 bases and J dropped 8; count of bases not matched to a gene: 11. This CDR3 spans 13 amino acids. CDR3 loop: CAGKGQAGDEQFF. In DNA, the CDR3 is TGTGCCGGGAAGGGACAGGCCGGCGATGAGCAGTTCTTC.

The V call is TRBV18, the J call TRBJ2-1, with a tentative D call TRBD2 (6 bases). Trimming took 2 bases from V and 8 from J, leaving 22 bases between them. Germline CDR1 reads KGHSH; CDR2 reads LQKENI. The CDR3 covers 17 residues. CDR3 nucleotide sequence: TGTGCCAGCTCACCAACGGGAAGCTCTCTAGCGATGGATGAGCAGTTCTTC. It codes for CASSPTGSSLAMDEQFF.

This clone was found a few times. This chain uses TRBV7-2 with TRBJ1-6; no clear D. Germline CDR1 SGHTA, CDR2 FQGNSA. This CDR3 region has 13 residues. V shed 6 bases and J shed 10 bases, with 13 bases lying between them. In DNA form, the CDR3 reads TGTGCCAGCAGGCCCCGGGGTTCATCACCCCTCCACTTT. This gives the protein CASRPRGSSPLHF. The entire variable domain, with the rest obtained from reference TRBV7-2 and TRBJ1-6, is as follows: GAGVSQSPSNKVTEKGKDVELRCDPISGHTALYWYRQSLGQGLEFLIYFQGNSAPDKSGLPSDRFSAERTGGSVSTLTIQRTQQEDSAVYLCASRPRGSSPLHFGNGTRLTVT.

V is TRBV5-1 and J is TRBJ1-4, with a tentative D call TRBD1 (5 bases). The V gene lost 5 bases and the J gene lost 5 bases, with 10 bases spanning the gap. Germline-derived CDR1 and CDR2 are SGHRS and YFSETQ. The CDR3 consists of 13 residues. The DNA of the CDR3 is TGCGCCAGCAGAAGGCAGGGAAATGAAAAACTGTTTTTT. Protein sequence: CASRRQGNEKLFF.

This chain joins TRBV6-2 or TRBV6-3 and TRBJ2-2, with 8 bases fitting TRBD2. The germline gives CDR1 MNHEY, CDR2 SVGEGT. The V and J ends lost 2 bases and 1 base, in that order; junction bases with no gene match: 9. This CDR3 is built from 18 residues. The DNA of the CDR3 is TGTGCCAGCAGTTACCCTCCGACTAGCGAAATGAACACCGGGGAGCTGTTTTTT. Translating gives CASSYPPTSEMNTGELFF.

V usage is TRBV28 and J usage is TRBJ1-2; no reliable D call. The ends were cut back, 5 bases at V and 7 bases at J, with 14 bases in the middle. Germline CDR1 is MDHEN and CDR2 is SYDVKM. The CDR3 is 13 amino acids. The DNA of the CDR3 is TGTGCCAGCAGTGTCGGGAGCCCGGCTGGCTACACCTTC. It encodes CASSVGSPAGYTF.

The chain uses TRBV5-1 and TRBJ2-1, with TRBD2 as a possible D gene (6 bases). Germline-derived CDR1 and CDR2 are SGHRS and YFSETQ. The CDR3 covers 18 residues. V lost 1 base and J lost 0, with 17 bases in between. The CDR3: CASSLQGASDSSYNEQFF. The CDR3 DNA sequence: TGCGCCAGCAGCTTGCAGGGCGCTAGCGATAGCTCCTACAATGAGCAGTTCTTC.

The rearrangement uses TRBV3-1 (or the pseudogene TRBV3-2) and TRBJ2-6, with 7 nucleotides matching TRBD2. V was pared by 4 bases and J by 3 bases, with 6 bases of the junction left unmatched. The CDR3 consists of 16 residues. Per the germline V gene, CDR1 is LGHDT and CDR2 is YNNKEL (reference sequence). Here the CDR3 DNA reads TGTGCCAGCAGCCCCGAGTCGGGGGGTGGGGCCAACGTCCTGACTTTC. Amino acid sequence: CASSPESGGGANVLTF.

The V gene is TRBV14, the J gene TRBJ2-3, with 14 bases matching TRBD2. The germline gives CDR1 SGHDN, CDR2 FVKESK. V shed 3 bases and J 4 bases; nucleotides not matched to a gene: 12. The CDR3 spans 19 residues. The CDR3 loop reads CASSQGVPGLAGASDTQYF. The CDR3 nucleotides are TGTGCCAGCAGCCAGGGGGTCCCGGGACTAGCGGGAGCGTCAGATACGCAGTATTTT.

This chain's CDR3 is CASSANLGTEAFF. The CDR3 DNA is TGTGCCAGCAGCGCGAACCTTGGCACTGAAGCTTTCTTT. The V gene is TRBV7-2, the J gene TRBJ1-1; D is unresolved. The CDR3 has 13 residues. Germline CDR1 and CDR2: SGHTA and FQGNSA. V was trimmed by 5 bases and J by 4 bases, leaving 11 bases between them.

This clone was observed a few times. The chain couples TRBV5-6 to TRBJ2-2; tentative D call: TRBD2 (6 bases). V lost 4 bases, J lost 6 bases, and 16 bases lay in between. Per the germline V gene, CDR1 is SGHDT and CDR2 is YYEEEE. The CDR3 totals 15 residues. CDR3 protein: CASSRGAGRSGELFF. The CDR3 coding sequence is TGTGCCAGCAGCCGAGGGGCAGGGAGGTCCGGGGAGCTGTTTTTT.

The chain has TRBV5-4 and TRBJ2-7, with D perhaps TRBD1 (5 bases). The CDR3 extends over 15 amino acids. The germline V gene has CDR1 SGHNT and CDR2 YYREEE (reference sequence). V was pared by 0 bases and J by 2 bases, with 12 bases between. CDR3 residues: CASSLGVSGTYEQYF. DNA of the CDR3: TGTGCCAGCAGCTTGGGCGTCTCAGGGACCTACGAGCAGTACTTC.

This clone was observed a few times. The chain couples TRBV24-1 to TRBJ2-2; TRBD2 matches 10 bases. V dropped 9 bases and J dropped 6; count of bases not matched to a gene: 12. This CDR3 region has 16 residues. Germline-derived CDR1 and CDR2 are KGHDR and SFDVKD. The chain's CDR3 is CATGDSGLAEAGELFF. The CDR3, as DNA: TGTGCCACCGGGGACTCCGGACTAGCGGAGGCCGGGGAGCTGTTTTTT.

V and J are TRBV9 and TRBJ2-1, with 9 bases fitting TRBD2. This CDR3 is 16 amino acids long. The germline V gene encodes CDR1 SGDLS and CDR2 YYNGEE. Trimming took 2 bases from V and 5 from J; bases not matched to a gene: 8. The CDR3 spells CASSVAGTSRNNEQFF. Here the CDR3 DNA reads TGTGCCAGCAGCGTGGCCGGGACTAGCAGAAACAATGAGCAGTTCTTC.

The chain joins TRBV3-1 (or the pseudogene TRBV3-2) to TRBJ2-3; D is perhaps TRBD1 (6 bases). CDR3 size: 16 residues. From germline, CDR1 is LGHDT and CDR2 YNNKEL (reference sequence). V was cut by 2 bases and J by 0 bases, with 12 bases left in between. The DNA for the CDR3 is TGTGCCAGCAGCCAATGGGAAAGGGGGAGCACAGATACGCAGTATTTT. Translated: CASSQWERGSTDTQYF.

In its sample, this clone was seen a few times. This chain links TRBV6-4 with TRBJ1-1, with 12 bases fitting TRBD1. The CDR3 loop spans 19 amino acids. V dropped 2 bases and J dropped 9; count of bases not matched to a gene: 19. Germline CDR1 MRHNA, CDR2 SNTAGT. The CDR3 nucleotides are TGTGCCAGCAGTGACCTTACAACCGCGCTCCGGGACAGGGGGCGAAAAGCTTTCTTT. It yields the protein CASSDLTTALRDRGRKAFF.

The rearrangement joins TRBV7-9 to TRBJ2-6; TRBD2 is a possible D gene (5 bases). Germline V gene lookup returns CDR1 SEHNR and CDR2 FQNEAQ (reference sequence). The CDR3 is made up of 18 amino acids. The V end was cut by 3 bases, the J end by 0 bases, with 15 bases between. CDR3 DNA: TGTGCCAGCAGCTTGGGCAGCGGAGTCCTCTCTGGGGCCAACGTCCTGACTTTC. Residues: CASSLGSGVLSGANVLTF.

The chain uses TRBV21-1 and TRBJ2-4; TRBD1 is the table's D call, not checked against the DNA. TRBV21-1 is described as a pseudogene. This CDR3 spans 16 amino acids. The CDR3 here is CASSKEGNRVANIQYF. CDR3 DNA sequence: TGTGCCAGCAGCAAAGAGGGTAACAGGGTTGCAAACATTCAGTACTTC.

The CDR3 loop reads CASSSGTGGTDTQYF. CDR3 DNA sequence: TGTGCCAGCAGTTCCGGGACAGGGGGCACAGATACGCAGTATTTT. The chain has TRBV27 and TRBJ2-3; TRBD1 matches 10 bases. The CDR3 is 15 residues long. V lost 4 bases to trimming and J lost 1 base; unmatched junction nucleotides: 2. CDR1 and CDR2 (germline): MNHEY, SMNVEV (reference sequence).

The chain employs TRBV4-3 and TRBJ2-7, with TRBD2 identical over 10 bases. V lost 0 bases and J lost 5; bases outside the gene matches: 13. The CDR3 spans 18 residues. Germline V gene sequence: CDR1 LGHNA, CDR2 YSLEER. The CDR3 DNA reads TGCGCCAGCAGCCAAGAATTAGGGCTAGCGGGAGTAGACGACGAGCAGTACTTC. This gives the protein CASSQELGLAGVDDEQYF.

This clone appeared once. CDR3 in DNA: TGTGCCAGTAGTATAGTGCGGTACACAGATACGCAGTATTTT. Residues: CASSIVRYTDTQYF. The chain uses TRBV19 and TRBJ2-3, with D unresolved. V lost 1 base and J 2 bases, leaving 7 bases between the germline ends. Germline-derived CDR1 and CDR2 are LNHDA and SQIVND (reference sequence). The CDR3 loop spans 14 amino acids.